This passage covers 28 T cell receptor beta chains from one sample sequenced in a study of sequential checkpoint blockade in melanoma. Indicated treatment: randomized to nivolumab then ipilimumab (arm A) or the reverse (arm B). Produced via immunoSEQ multiplex PCR; TCRdb's table is partial and in-frame only. This sample carries 8,000 to 8,500 clones, almost 60% of them seen once, and the ten largest clones take roughly 15%. Material: CD8+ T cells sorted from blood (inferred from file names), obtained from a patient given nivolumab and ipilimumab in sequence. Receptors were obtained from a human donor with melanoma.

The J gene is TRBJ2-7, the V gene TRBV15, with 10 bases identical to TRBD1. Unmatched junction bases numbered 3, after V lost 3 bases and J lost 4 bases. This CDR3 has 14 amino acids. The germline V gene encodes CDR1 LNHNV and CDR2 YYDKDF (reference sequence). The CDR3 reads CATSSRDRGYEQYF. CDR3 DNA: TGTGCCACCAGCAGCCGGGACAGGGGTTACGAGCAGTACTTC.

This clone was detected only a few times. A far bigger clonotype differs at one base, so this is likely a read error. The identical CDR3 is also encoded by other nucleotide sequences in the sample. V and J are TRBV7-9 and TRBJ2-1; TRBD2 aligns across 7 bases. The CDR3 runs 16 residues. CDR1 SEHNR and CDR2 FQNEAQ come from the germline V gene (reference sequence). Germline trimming cut 5 bases from V and 0 bases from J; bases unmatched to any gene: 7. The CDR3 nucleotides are TGTGCCAGCAGCCAAGATACGGGGGGCTCCTACAATGAGCAGTTCTTC. Protein product: CASSQDTGGSYNEQFF.

The chain couples TRBV29-1 to TRBJ2-7; the D gene is possibly TRBD1 (6 bases). This CDR3 contains 13 residues. Germline CDR1 SQVTM, CDR2 ANQGSEA. The germline V and J ends were trimmed by 4 bases and 2 bases, with 12 bases remaining between them. For the CDR3, the DNA is TGCAGCGTTGTATCAGGGGTCGCCTACGAGCAGTACTTC. Amino acids: CSVVSGVAYEQYF.

DNA for the CDR3: TGTGCCAGCAGCTCGCTCATTGGTAGTGAGCAGTACTTC. Its protein is CASSSLIGSEQYF. The V gene is TRBV7-3, the J gene TRBJ2-7, with D hard to call. Between the trimmed V and J ends, which lost 4 bases and 7 bases, there was a span of 14 bases. Germline lookup yields CDR1 SGHTA and CDR2 FQGTGA. The CDR3 sequence is 13 residues long.

The V gene is TRBV27, the J gene TRBJ1-2; no definite D call. Germline V gene sequence: CDR1 MNHEY, CDR2 SMNVEV (reference sequence). The CDR3 consists of 13 residues. V dropped 2 bases and J dropped 8 bases, with 12 bases sitting between them. CDR3: CASSLSPGWGYTF. CDR3 nucleotides: TGTGCCAGCAGTTTAAGTCCGGGGTGGGGCTACACCTTC.

This clone is judged medium-sized. J is TRBJ1-5 and V is TRBV28; D unclear. The germline V gene encodes CDR1 MDHEN and CDR2 SYDVKM. CDR3 length: 16 amino acids. V was clipped by 4 bases and J by 2 bases, with 15 bases between them. The CDR3: CASSSLISARNQPQHF. As DNA, the CDR3 is TGTGCCAGCAGTTCTTTAATCTCAGCGCGCAATCAGCCCCAGCATTTT. Combining the CDR3 with reference TRBV28 and TRBJ1-5 gives the whole variable domain DVKVTQSSRYLVKRTGEKVFLECVQDMDHENMFWYRQDPGLGLRLIYFSYDVKMKEKGDIPEGYSVSREKKERFSLILESASTNQTSMYLCASSSLISARNQPQHFGDGTRLSIL.

This chain uses TRBV19 with TRBJ1-4; D unclear. Trimming pared 7 bases from V and 10 bases from J, leaving 19 bases between. The CDR3 sequence is 14 residues long. The V gene's germline CDR1 is LNHDA and CDR2 SQIVND (reference sequence). CDR3 sequence reads: CASTAYGQVGKLFF. In nucleotides, the CDR3 is TGTGCCAGTACTGCGTACGGTCAGGTCGGAAAACTGTTTTTT. Based on the CDR3 plus reference TRBV19 and TRBJ1-4, the full variable domain is DGGITQSPKYLFRKEGQNVTLSCEQNLNHDAMYWYRQDPGQGLRLIYYSQIVNDFQKGDIAEGYSVSREKKESFPLTVTSAQKNPTAFYLCASTAYGQVGKLFFGSGTQLSVL.

CDR3 in amino acids: CASSETGSIRTEAFF. CDR3 sequence (DNA): TGCGCCAGCAGCGAGACAGGCTCCATCCGCACTGAAGCTTTCTTT. The genes are TRBV5-1 and TRBJ1-1; the D gene is possibly TRBD1 (6 bases). The CDR3 contains 15 residues. Trimming took off 4 bases at V and 4 bases at J, with 17 bases between the two ends. Germline V gene data show CDR1 as SGHRS and CDR2 as YFSETQ.

This clone was observed a handful of times. The chain joins TRBV16 to TRBJ1-1, with D maybe TRBD1 (5 bases). CDR1 is KGHSY, CDR2 FQNENV, per germline. V shed 4 bases and J shed 4 bases, with 16 bases lying between them. The CDR3 runs to 15 residues. Written as DNA, the CDR3 is TGTGCCAGCAGCCCCTGGGAAGGGGAAGGCACTGAAGCTTTCTTT. Translated: CASSPWEGEGTEAFF.

The chain carries TRBV27 and TRBJ2-7; 13 bases are a match to TRBD2. Unmatched junction bases numbered 3, after V lost 7 bases and J lost 3 bases. Per germline, CDR1 MNHEY and CDR2 SMNVEV (reference sequence). The CDR3 is 14 residues long. CDR3 sequence (DNA): TGTGCCAGCACTACTAGCGGGGGGGACTACGAGCAGTACTTC. This sequence encodes CASTTSGGDYEQYF.

The chain recombines TRBV5-4 with TRBJ1-1, with 9 bases lining up with TRBD1. V dropped 2 bases and J dropped 3; count of bases not matched to a gene: 2. Germline V gene lookup returns CDR1 SGHNT and CDR2 YYREEE (reference sequence). This CDR3 region has 14 residues. Here the CDR3 DNA reads TGTGCCAGCAGCTTCGACAGGGGGTACACTGAAGCTTTCTTT. As protein: CASSFDRGYTEAFF.

V gene TRBV2 combines with J gene TRBJ1-2; the match to TRBD1 covers 8 bases. This CDR3 is 16 amino acids long. CDR1 is SNHLY, CDR2 FYNNEI, per germline. V gave up 5 bases and J gave up 1 base; unmatched junction bases: 9. The CDR3 here is CASSHQGQGYNYGYTF. CDR3 sequence (DNA): TGTGCCAGCAGTCACCAAGGACAGGGTTATAACTATGGCTACACCTTC.

The chain carries TRBV19 and TRBJ1-1; 7 nucleotides align to TRBD1. The germline CDR1 and CDR2 sequences are LNHDA and SQIVND (reference sequence). V lost 3 bases and J lost 5; bases outside the gene matches: 12. This CDR3 contains 16 residues. This CDR3 reads CASSILPGQWGTEAFF. The CDR3 DNA is TGTGCCAGTAGTATCCTGCCGGGACAGTGGGGGACTGAAGCTTTCTTT.

The rearrangement joins TRBV21-1 to TRBJ2-7; the D segment call TRBD1 is taken from the table without a DNA check. TRBV21-1 is a pseudogene segment. CDR3 length equals 14 residues. CDR3 loop: CASSKDRGLYEQYF. CDR3 DNA: TGTGCCAGCAGCAAAGACAGGGGCCTCTACGAGCAGTACTTC.

By sample share, this clone is medium-sized. This chain joins TRBV27 and TRBJ2-7; 10 bases agree with TRBD2. The CDR3 is 17 amino acids. CDR1 is MNHEY, CDR2 SMNVEV, per germline (reference sequence). The V and J ends lost 1 base and 3 bases, in that order; junction bases with no gene match: 9. CDR3 sequence (DNA): TGTGCCAGCAGTTTATTAGGTGGACTAGCGGAGTACTACGAGCAGTACTTC. Translating gives CASSLLGGLAEYYEQYF.

The CDR3 here is CASSGFPGETEAFF. The CDR3 bases are TGTGCCAGCAGTGGGTTTCCAGGCGAGACCGAAGCTTTCTTT. The chain is built from TRBV25-1 and TRBJ1-1; D remains ambiguous. V gave up 4 bases and J gave up 8 bases, with 17 bases separating them. The CDR3 runs 14 residues. Germline V gives CDR1 MGHDK, CDR2 SYGVNS. Variable domain in full (rest from reference TRBV25-1 and TRBJ1-1): EADIYQTPRYLVIGTGKKITLECSQTMGHDKMYWYQQDPGMELHLIHYSYGVNSTEKGDLSSESTVSRIRTEHFPLTLESARPSHTSQYLCASSGFPGETEAFFGQGTRLTVV.

A remark on this clone: This sample also contains other DNA sequences that code for the same CDR3. The V gene is TRBV11-2, the J gene TRBJ2-7, with D unclear. Trimming shortened V by 1 base and J by 2 bases, and 12 bases separated the two germline ends. The CDR3 runs to 15 residues. CDR1 and CDR2 from the germline V gene are SGHAT and FQNNGV. CDR3 protein: CASSLGVAGTYEQYF. CDR3 DNA: TGTGCCAGCAGCTTAGGGGTAGCTGGTACCTACGAGCAGTACTTC.

J is TRBJ2-7 and V is TRBV27, with D perhaps matching TRBD1 (5 bases). Looked up from germline, CDR1 is MNHEY and CDR2 is SMNVEV (reference sequence). The CDR3 is 14 residues long. V lost 5 bases and J lost 2, with 13 bases in between. CDR3 loop: CASSPQGSPYEQYF. CDR3 nucleotide sequence: TGTGCCAGCAGTCCGCAGGGAAGCCCCTACGAGCAGTACTTC.

This clone has only a few counts. The V and J genes are TRBV21-1 and TRBJ2-7; whether TRBD1, the table's D call, matches the DNA was not checked. TRBV21-1 is a known pseudogene. The CDR3 totals 16 residues. The CDR3 sequence is CASSKIFQGCLYEQYF. The CDR3 region has the DNA TGTGCCAGCAGCAAAATCTTCCAGGGGTGTCTCTACGAGCAGTACTTC.

The chain employs TRBV6-4 and TRBJ1-2; D is unresolved. With 6 bases removed from V and 3 bases from J, the gap between germline ends came to 14 bases. CDR3 length: 14 residues. The V gene's germline CDR1 is MRHNA and CDR2 SNTAGT. CDR3 DNA: TGTGCCAGCAGCCCCGGGGATAGTCACTATGGCTACACCTTC. Encoded protein: CASSPGDSHYGYTF.

This clone appeared a few times. The CDR3: CASGLRDRYSPLHF. CDR3 DNA: TGTGCCAGCGGGCTCCGGGACAGATATTCACCCCTCCACTTT. The chain employs TRBV28 and TRBJ1-6; 7 bases fit TRBD1. The germline gives CDR1 MDHEN, CDR2 SYDVKM. The trim removed 8 bases at V and 8 bases at J, leaving 9 bases unmatched. This CDR3 spans 14 amino acids.

V and J are TRBV4-1 and TRBJ2-7, with D perhaps matching TRBD2 (5 bases). V shed 4 bases and J shed 1 base, with 8 bases lying between them. Germline V gene lookup returns CDR1 MGHRA and CDR2 YSYEKL. The CDR3 is made up of 13 amino acids. The CDR3 nucleotides read TGCGCCAGCAGCCCAGCGGAGTCCTACGAGCAGTACTTC. Amino acids: CASSPAESYEQYF.

The V and J genes are TRBV28 and TRBJ1-5, with D uncertain. V lost 7 bases to trimming and J lost 4 bases, with 8 bases between them. The germline V gene has CDR1 MDHEN and CDR2 SYDVKM. CDR3 size: 12 residues. The CDR3 DNA is TGTGCCAGCACCCGCAGGAATCAGCCCCAGCATTTT. Translated: CASTRRNQPQHF. The whole variable domain, filled in from reference TRBV28 and TRBJ1-5, reads DVKVTQSSRYLVKRTGEKVFLECVQDMDHENMFWYRQDPGLGLRLIYFSYDVKMKEKGDIPEGYSVSREKKERFSLILESASTNQTSMYLCASTRRNQPQHFGDGTRLSIL.

The CDR3: CASSQAGLAPAVGANVLTF. In nucleotides, the CDR3 is TGCGCCAGCAGCCAAGCAGGACTAGCGCCTGCGGTGGGGGCCAACGTCCTGACTTTC. V gene TRBV4-1 combines with J gene TRBJ2-6; TRBD2 matches 9 bases. CDR1 and CDR2 (germline): MGHRA, YSYEKL. Germline trimming cut 1 base from V and 4 bases from J; bases unmatched to any gene: 11. The CDR3 covers 19 residues.

The J gene is TRBJ2-7, the V gene TRBV19; D possibly corresponds to TRBD2 (8 bases). The CDR3 is 18 residues long. V shed 4 bases and J shed 2 bases, with 24 bases lying between them. The germline CDR1 and CDR2 sequences are LNHDA and SQIVND (reference sequence). The CDR3 protein is CASSKGQPFSGAPYEQYF. For the CDR3, the DNA is TGTGCCAGTAGTAAGGGACAGCCGTTTAGCGGGGCCCCCTACGAGCAGTACTTC.

The chain combines TRBV4-3 with TRBJ1-2; 7 positions match TRBD1. Germline assignment: CDR1 LGHNA and CDR2 YSLEER. V shed 2 bases and J 5 bases; nucleotides not matched to a gene: 8. This CDR3 comprises 15 residues. CDR3 residues: CASSQYRGLRYGYTF. The CDR3 region has the DNA TGCGCCAGCAGCCAATACAGGGGATTGCGGTATGGCTACACCTTC.

The chain is built from TRBV4-2 and TRBJ2-1, with TRBD2 identical over 8 bases. This CDR3 contains 17 residues. The V segment lost 4 bases and the J segment 8 bases; nucleotides outside the gene matches: 16. Looked up from germline, CDR1 is LGHNA and CDR2 is YNFKEQ. In DNA, the CDR3 is TGTGCCAGCAGCCCAGGACTAACTAGCGGCGCCTCGGATGAGCAGTTCTTC. It encodes CASSPGLTSGASDEQFF.

The table lists this clone with a few counts. V gene TRBV15 combines with J gene TRBJ2-7; D unclear. The CDR3 extends over 13 amino acids. V lost 4 bases to trimming and J lost 5 bases, with 12 bases between them. CDR1 LNHNV and CDR2 YYDKDF come from the germline V gene (reference sequence). The CDR3 DNA is TGTGCCACCAGCACATCAGGTGTCCACGAGCAGTACTTC. This encodes CATSTSGVHEQYF.